The 16 T cell receptor beta chains presented below share a single source sample, sequenced in a study of long-term antiretroviral therapy in people with HIV. Sequencing relied on immunoSEQ assay v3.0, run at survey level. Profiling relied on immunoSEQ multiplex PCR, and the TCRdb table lists in-frame clones only, not all of them. Among fewer than 25,000 clones listed, approximately 87% were seen once. This specimen was unsorted PBMCs, taken 2.6 years after starting antiretroviral therapy. The origin of the receptors is a woman between 45 and 60 years old with HIV.

The rearrangement uses TRBV19 and TRBJ2-7; D possibly uses TRBD1 or TRBD2 (5 bases each). The CDR3 contains 15 residues. Trimming stripped 6 bases from V and 3 bases from J, with 18 bases between. Germline CDR1 is LNHDA and CDR2 is SQIVND (reference sequence). The CDR3 coding sequence is TGTGCCAGTAGCTTGGGACGGGGACCCCACTACGAGCAGTACTTC. It encodes CASSLGRGPHYEQYF.

The gene calls are TRBV7-8 and TRBJ2-1; 13 bases fit TRBD2. From germline, CDR1 is SGHVS and CDR2 FQNEAQ. With V trimmed by 1 base and J by 4 bases, 4 bases remained unmatched. The CDR3 sequence is 17 residues long. The CDR3, as DNA: TGTGCCAGCAGCTTAGGGCGGGGACTAGCGGGGTACAATGAGCAGTTCTTC. It translates to CASSLGRGLAGYNEQFF.

V usage is TRBV19 and J usage is TRBJ1-1, with D unclear. CDR1 LNHDA and CDR2 SQIVND come from the germline V gene (reference sequence). The CDR3 has 14 residues. Trimming stripped 5 bases from V and 4 bases from J, with 14 bases between. In nucleotides, the CDR3 is TGTGCCAGTAGTTCCCTTGTGGGAGTCACTGAAGCTTTCTTT. Its translation is CASSSLVGVTEAFF.

The chain is built from TRBV19 and TRBJ2-7; 11 positions match TRBD2. CDR1 and CDR2 from the germline V gene are LNHDA and SQIVND (reference sequence). This CDR3 spans 15 amino acids. J gave up 4 bases and V 2 bases, and 4 bases lay outside the gene matches. CDR3 DNA: TGTGCCAGTAGTATACTAGCGGGAGGTACATACGAGCAGTACTTC. This codes for CASSILAGGTYEQYF.

The chain couples TRBV9 to TRBJ2-2, with D maybe TRBD2 (6 bases). Germline loops: CDR1 SGDLS, CDR2 YYNGEE. Trimming removed 0 bases at V and 2 bases at J, with 20 bases between. CDR3 length equals 19 residues. The CDR3 loop is CASSVAPLREQLNTGELFF. The CDR3 nucleotides read TGTGCCAGCAGCGTAGCCCCCCTGCGGGAACAGCTAAACACCGGGGAGCTGTTTTTT.

This clone has a single count. The gene calls are TRBV5-1 and TRBJ2-5; D is tentatively TRBD1 or TRBD2 (5 bases each). The V and J ends lost 0 bases and 4 bases respectively, with 10 bases between them. The germline CDR1 and CDR2 sequences are SGHRS and YFSETQ. This CDR3 has 14 residues. CDR3 coding DNA: TGCGCCAGCAGCTTGGCACCAGGGAGAGAGACCCAGTACTTC. Its translation: CASSLAPGRETQYF.

The J gene is TRBJ1-3, the V gene TRBV1; the table's D call TRBD1 went unverified against the DNA. TRBV1 is an annotated pseudogene. CDR3 size: 16 residues. CDR3: CTSSQDRRGWRNTIYF. The DNA for the CDR3 is TGCACCAGCAGCCAAGATCGTAGGGGCTGGAGAAACACCATATATTTT.

The V gene is TRBV5-5, the J gene TRBJ2-7; no clear D gene. Trimming took off 4 bases at V and 4 bases at J, with 6 bases between the two ends. Germline CDR1 reads SGHKS; CDR2 reads YYEKEE (reference sequence). There are 11 residues in the CDR3. The CDR3 DNA sequence: TGTGCCAGCAGCGCAAGTTACGAGCAGTACTTC. Amino acid sequence: CASSASYEQYF.

This rearrangement joins TRBV5-5 to TRBJ2-7; TRBD1 matches at 9 bases. The CDR3 totals 15 residues. With 2 bases clipped from V and 3 bases from J, the junction kept 6 bases outside the gene matches. The V gene's germline CDR1 is SGHKS and CDR2 YYEKEE (reference sequence). For the CDR3, the DNA is TGTGCCAGCAGCTTCCCGGGACAGGGATTCTACGAGCAGTACTTC. Translated: CASSFPGQGFYEQYF.

The gene calls are TRBV18 and TRBJ2-7; 7 bases line up with TRBD2. CDR3 length: 15 amino acids. V lost 2 bases and J lost 3; bases outside the gene matches: 7. CDR1 is KGHSH, CDR2 LQKENI, per germline. The DNA of the CDR3 is TGTGCCAGCTCACCATCTAGCGGAGTTAACTACGAGCAGTACTTC. It translates to CASSPSSGVNYEQYF.

The chain joins TRBV9 to TRBJ2-1, with TRBD2 matching 13 bases. The trim removed 3 bases at V and 8 bases at J, leaving 14 bases unmatched. CDR1 and CDR2 (germline): SGDLS, YYNGEE. The CDR3 loop spans 18 amino acids. CDR3 DNA: TGTGCCAGCAGCGACTCACAGGGACTAGCGGGGCCCCTCGATGAGCAGTTCTTC. It is translated as CASSDSQGLAGPLDEQFF.

The CDR3: CASSPGGTGFSEQYF. Written as DNA, the CDR3 is TGTGCCAGCAGCCCGGGGGGGACAGGGTTCAGCGAGCAGTACTTC. The chain uses TRBV5-4 and TRBJ2-7, with a weak D call TRBD1 (9 bases). Trimming pared 4 bases from V and 6 bases from J, leaving 20 bases between. This CDR3 is built from 15 residues. Germline CDR1 is SGHNT and CDR2 is YYREEE (reference sequence).

This chain links TRBV19 with TRBJ1-5; TRBD1 agrees at 10 bases. The CDR3 loop spans 15 amino acids. Germline values: CDR1 LNHDA, CDR2 SQIVND (reference sequence). With V trimmed by 7 bases and J by 6 bases, 9 bases remained unmatched. DNA of the CDR3: TGTGCCAGTAAAACCGGGACAGGGGTTGCTCAGCCCCAGCATTTT. Encoded protein: CASKTGTGVAQPQHF. The entire variable domain, with the rest obtained from reference TRBV19 and TRBJ1-5, is as follows: DGGITQSPKYLFRKEGQNVTLSCEQNLNHDAMYWYRQDPGQGLRLIYYSQIVNDFQKGDIAEGYSVSREKKESFPLTVTSAQKNPTAFYLCASKTGTGVAQPQHFGDGTRLSIL.

This chain joins TRBV2 and TRBJ2-2; D is ambiguous. This CDR3 has 14 residues. Trimming pared 6 bases from V and 0 bases from J, leaving 8 bases between. Germline CDR1 is SNHLY and CDR2 is FYNNEI. CDR3 residues: CASRLSTNTGELFF. The CDR3 DNA reads TGTGCCAGCAGACTTAGCACGAACACCGGGGAGCTGTTTTTT. Combining the CDR3 with reference TRBV2 and TRBJ2-2 gives the whole variable domain EPEVTQTPSHQVTQMGQEVILRCVPISNHLYFYWYRQILGQKVEFLVSFYNNEISEKSEIFDDQFSVERPDGSNFTLKIRSTKLEDSAMYFCASRLSTNTGELFFGEGSRLTVL.

The J gene is TRBJ2-7, the V gene TRBV18; TRBD1 or TRBD2 may be the D gene (5 bases each). CDR3 length: 15 amino acids. Trimming took 3 bases from V and 1 from J, leaving 13 bases between them. In germline, CDR1 is KGHSH, CDR2 LQKENI. The CDR3 coding sequence is TGTGCCAGCTCACCTCGAGACGGGGCTTCCTACGAGCAGTACTTC. Amino acid sequence: CASSPRDGASYEQYF.

This clone was counted a single time. The chain carries TRBV19 and TRBJ2-3; D gene uncertain. In germline, CDR1 is LNHDA, CDR2 SQIVND (reference sequence). V was cut by 7 bases and J by 5 bases, with 19 bases left in between. This CDR3 is built from 15 residues. This CDR3 reads CASKLTAVPGDTQYF. The DNA of the CDR3 is TGTGCCAGTAAACTCACGGCAGTGCCCGGAGATACGCAGTATTTT.